The table lists the clone carrying this T cell receptor (beta chain) with a count of one. Its target is not known. This sample was taken from a study of shared clonotypes between healthy human individuals. Overall study results and limits: Clonotype sharing across a few donors was observed for around 4.8% of naive CD4 clonotypes.

CDR3 length: 14 residues. CDR1 and CDR2 (germline): WSHSY, SAAADI. The trim removed 6 bases at V and 3 bases at J, leaving 7 bases unmatched. The assay was run at deep level. Assay used: immunoSEQ multiplex PCR; TCRdb lists only in-frame clones, some missing. Of approximately 500,000 clones in the sample, approximately 95% were seen once. The rearrangement uses TRBV10-2 and TRBJ2-7, with TRBD2 identical over 8 bases. This TCR derives from a woman aged 25 to 39 in good health. The sample was naive CD4+ T cells sorted from blood. Subset given: CD45RA+ positively selected. The CDR3 DNA sequence: TGCGCCAGCAGCCCCAGCGGGAGTTTCTACGAGCAGTACTTC. Amino acid sequence: CASSPSGSFYEQYF.